The next 11 T cell receptor beta chains were all read from a single sample in a study of CD8 T cells in ankylosing spondylitis. Via MiXCR, TCRdb re-called the 5' RACE reads, giving one row per CDR3 protein. The sample lists about 260,000 distinct CDR3 sequences; about 24% were seen once. The specimen was blood, either unsorted or a sorted T cell fraction (not recorded which). The source is a male donor with ankylosing spondylitis or in good health (not recorded which).

The V gene is TRBV6-6, the J gene TRBJ2-5, with 7 bases lining up with TRBD1. J gave up 7 bases and V 6 bases, and 8 bases lay outside the gene matches. The germline gives CDR1 MNHNY, CDR2 SVGAGI (reference sequence). The CDR3 covers 13 residues. The CDR3 bases are TGTGCCAGCAGCACCGGGACAGTGTTGACCCAGTACTTC. It translates to CASSTGTVLTQYF.

This clonotype was detected many times. The chain is built from TRBV12-3 or TRBV12-4 and TRBJ2-2, with D unclear. CDR3 size: 13 residues. Trimming took 3 bases from V and 6 from J, leaving 8 bases between them. The CDR3, as DNA: TGTGCCAGCAGTTTGAGGCGGCCCGGGGAGCTGTTTTTT. This translates into CASSLRRPGELFF.

The chain employs TRBV20-1 and TRBJ1-1, with TRBD1 as a possible D gene (5 bases). V gave up 3 bases and J gave up 3 bases, with 14 bases separating them. CDR3 size: 14 residues. The V gene's germline CDR1 is DFQATT and CDR2 SNEGSKA (reference sequence). The CDR3 nucleotides are TGCAGTGCTAGGGGGCGCCCGGGCGACACTGAAGCTTTCTTT. Translation gives CSARGRPGDTEAFF.

This clonotype occurred many times. This sequence joins TRBV5-1 and TRBJ2-3; D is unclear. Germline CDR1 is SGHRS and CDR2 is YFSETQ. The CDR3 extends over 12 amino acids. V lost 0 bases, J lost 6 bases, and 5 bases lay in between. CDR3 nucleotide sequence: TGCGCCAGCAGCTTGGTTCAGGATACGCAGTATTTT. Encoded protein: CASSLVQDTQYF.

This clonotype was picked up many times. The rearrangement links TRBV29-1 to TRBJ2-7; 11 bases align to TRBD1. With 6 bases clipped from V and 3 bases from J, the junction kept 4 bases outside the gene matches. This CDR3 has 13 residues. Germline CDR1 SQVTM, CDR2 ANQGSEA. CDR3 residues: CSVKGTGGYEQYF. In nucleotides, the CDR3 is TGCAGCGTGAAGGGGACAGGGGGCTACGAGCAGTACTTC.

In this sample, this clonotype turned up many times. The chain uses TRBV28 and TRBJ2-4; D is perhaps TRBD1 (5 bases). The V end was cut by 4 bases, the J end by 0 bases, with 13 bases between. This CDR3 contains 16 residues. Looked up from germline, CDR1 is MDHEN and CDR2 is SYDVKM. CDR3 DNA sequence: TGTGCCAGCAGTTCGACAGAGCCACTAGCCAAAAACATTCAGTACTTC. Its protein product is CASSSTEPLAKNIQYF.

Many counts were recorded for this clonotype. The V gene is TRBV7-7, the J gene TRBJ2-2; 7 nucleotides align to TRBD1. This CDR3 comprises 17 residues. The V gene end was trimmed by 5 bases and the J gene end by 5 bases; junction bases not matched to a gene: 14. Looked up from germline, CDR1 is SSHAT and CDR2 is FNYEAQ (reference sequence). DNA for the CDR3: TGTGCCAGCAGCCAAACCCTGGGACAGACAGGAACCGGGGAGCTGTTTTTT. As protein: CASSQTLGQTGTGELFF.

This clonotype was counted ten times or more. The chain employs TRBV14 and TRBJ2-3; possibly TRBD1 or TRBD2 for D (6 bases each). V lost 4 bases and J lost 4, with 9 bases in between. The CDR3 totals 13 residues. Germline lookup yields CDR1 SGHDN and CDR2 FVKESK. The CDR3 DNA is TGTGCCAGCAGCCGGGGGGCGGCAGATACGCAGTATTTT. Amino acids: CASSRGAADTQYF.

In its sample, this clonotype was seen a few times. J is TRBJ2-5 and V is TRBV11-2, with 10 bases identical to TRBD2. The CDR3 length is 15 residues. Trimming removed 5 bases from V and 5 bases from J; junction bases left unmatched: 8. The V gene's germline CDR1 is SGHAT and CDR2 FQNNGV. CDR3 DNA: TGTGCCAGCAGCGGAAAGCGGGGGGGCGCGGAGACCCAGTACTTC. It translates to CASSGKRGGAETQYF.

This clonotype was seen only once. This chain joins TRBV5-8 and TRBJ2-7; D possibly corresponds to TRBD2 (7 bases). With 1 base removed from V and 12 bases from J, the gap between germline ends came to 23 bases. Germline V lookup: CDR1 SGHTS, CDR2 YDEGEE. There are 15 residues in the CDR3. CDR3 residues: CASSLTRGGAPYWYF. CDR3 in DNA: TGTGCCAGCAGCTTGACGAGGGGGGGCGCTCCCTACTGGTACTTC.

This clonotype was picked up a small number of times. The V gene is TRBV29-1, the J gene TRBJ2-3, with D possibly TRBD1 on 5 matching bases. V lost 1 base and J lost 3, with 14 bases in between. CDR1 is SQVTM and CDR2 is ANQGSEA in the germline V gene. The CDR3 loop spans 15 amino acids. In nucleotides, the CDR3 is TGCAGCGTTGAAGGTTCAGGGCGTTCGACAGATACGCAGTATTTT. This gives the protein CSVEGSGRSTDTQYF.